These T cell receptor beta chains were read from a single sample in a study of response to subunit inactivated influenza vaccine. TCRdb independently ran MiXCR on the RT-PCR reads; one entry per CDR3 protein. The repertoire holds around 520,000 distinct CDR3 sequences, with roughly 23% as singletons. This material consisted of CD4+ T cells sorted from PBMCs, taken 5 days after vaccination. The source of these receptors is a man aged 50 to 59 who received an inactivated influenza vaccine. Both conserved end residues are part of each CDR3. The order of the fields is J gene, clone size, D gene, V gene, CDR3 protein, CDR3 DNA. D genes are given only for firm matches. Rows may omit the clone size; those that give it use once, few, many or a size class.

TRBJ1-2 | - | - | TRBV5-1 | CASSQIQGGGYTF | TGCGCCAGCAGCCAGATCCAGGGTGGTGGCTACACCTTC
TRBJ2-1 | few | TRBD1 | TRBV5-1 | CASSSEGTGRVHEQFF | TGCGCCAGCAGCTCGGAAGGGACAGGGAGGGTACATGAGCAGTTCTTC
TRBJ2-4 | - | TRBD2 | TRBV20-1 | CSASGREAKNIQYF | TGCAGTGCTAGCGGGAGGGAAGCCAAAAACATTCAGTACTTC
TRBJ2-3 | many | TRBD2 | TRBV15 | CATSRLAGGPYTDTQYF | TGTGCCACCAGCAGATTAGCGGGAGGGCCTTACACAGATACGCAGTATTTT
TRBJ1-1 | - | TRBD1 | TRBV20-1 | CSAEDRSVNTEAFF | TGCAGTGCTGAGGACAGGAGCGTGAACACTGAAGCTTTCTTT
TRBJ2-3 | few | - | TRBV24-1 | CATGPKRTRNSTDTQYF | TGTGCCACCGGGCCCAAGCGGACGAGAAATAGCACAGATACGCAGTATTTT
TRBJ2-1 | - | TRBD2 | TRBV12-3/TRBV12-4 | CASSYGASGRNEQFF | TGTGCCAGCAGTTACGGGGCTAGCGGCAGGAATGAGCAGTTCTTC
TRBJ2-1 | - | TRBD2 | TRBV6-1 | CASKGLAGGGSYNEQFF | TGTGCCAGCAAAGGACTAGCGGGAGGGGGGTCCTACAATGAGCAGTTCTTC
TRBJ2-1 | few | - | TRBV7-2 | CASSYQGGVHEQFF | TGTGCCAGCAGCTATCAGGGGGGGGTCCATGAGCAGTTCTTC
TRBJ2-5 | many | - | TRBV5-6 | CASSLILAETQYF | TGTGCCAGCAGCTTGATTCTAGCTGAGACCCAGTACTTC
TRBJ2-7 | few | - | TRBV7-9 | CASSLAGSTIYEQYF | TGTGCCAGCAGCTTGGCGGGCAGCACTATCTACGAGCAGTACTTC
TRBJ2-6 | many | - | TRBV10-3 | CAIMSRGASGANVLTF | TGTGCCATCATGAGCAGGGGTGCCTCTGGGGCCAACGTCCTGACTTTC
TRBJ2-1 | - | - | TRBV5-1 | CASSYFSGEIYNEQFF | TGCGCCAGCAGCTACTTTAGCGGCGAAATTTACAATGAGCAGTTCTTC
TRBJ1-1 | - | - | TRBV7-2 | CASSLGQLGSEAFF | TGTGCCAGCAGCTTAGGCCAATTGGGGTCTGAAGCTTTCTTT
TRBJ2-7 | few | - | TRBV10-2 | CASRRGSLYEQYF | TGCGCCAGCAGGAGGGGGTCCCTATACGAGCAGTACTTC
TRBJ2-1 | few | TRBD2 | TRBV3-1 | CASSPGLAGSSSYNEQFF | TGTGCCAGCAGCCCGGGACTAGCGGGCTCGAGCTCCTACAATGAGCAGTTCTTC
TRBJ2-7 | few | - | TRBV10-2 | CASTGQRGGEQYF | TGCGCCAGCACGGGACAAAGAGGGGGGGAGCAGTACTTC
TRBJ2-7 | - | - | TRBV14 | CASSQVWGAVSYDQYF | TGTGCCAGCAGCCAAGTATGGGGCGCCGTCTCCTACGACCAGTACTTC
TRBJ2-7 | many | TRBD2 | TRBV5-1 | CASSTGLAGTYEQYF | TGCGCCAGCAGCACGGGACTAGCGGGGACCTACGAGCAGTACTTC
TRBJ2-7 | few | - | TRBV24-1 | CATSAIGPGGDEQYF | TGTGCCACCAGCGCCATAGGGCCCGGAGGGGACGAGCAGTACTTC
TRBJ2-7 | - | TRBD1 | TRBV10-3 | CATEDRGAYEQYF | TGTGCCACCGAGGACAGGGGTGCTTACGAGCAGTACTTC
TRBJ2-4 | - | TRBD1 | TRBV6-4 | CASSHTGTDKNIQYF | TGTGCCAGCAGCCATACCGGGACAGACAAAAACATTCAGTACTTC
TRBJ1-6 | - | - | TRBV6-1 | CATFAGALRNSPLHF | TGTGCCACCTTCGCGGGAGCCCTGAGGAATTCACCCCTCCACTTT
TRBJ1-5 | - | TRBD1 | TRBV3-1 | CATAQGASDQPQHF | TGTGCCACCGCACAGGGGGCGAGTGATCAGCCCCAGCATTTT
TRBJ2-2 | - | TRBD2 | TRBV29-1 | CSVRTSGATTGELFF | TGCAGCGTTCGGACTAGCGGAGCCACAACCGGGGAGCTGTTTTTT
TRBJ2-7 | - | - | TRBV12-3/TRBV12-4 | CASSRAGLSSYEQYF | TGTGCCAGCAGTCGCGCGGGGCTAAGTTCCTACGAGCAGTACTTC
TRBJ2-4 | - | TRBD1 | TRBV20-1 | CSAARQGFKNIQYF | TGCAGTGCTGCTCGACAGGGCTTCAAAAACATTCAGTACTTC
TRBJ2-3 | - | - | TRBV4-3 | CASSQDRRGASDTQYF | TGCGCCAGCAGCCAAGATCGACGGGGGGCATCAGATACGCAGTATTTT
TRBJ1-2 | few | - | TRBV3-1 | CASSQVYRTGNLLGYTF | TGTGCCAGCAGCCAAGTCTACCGAACAGGGAATCTATTGGGCTACACCTTC
TRBJ2-7 | - | TRBD2 | TRBV4-3 | CASSQDQGGDSFYEQYF | TGCGCCAGCAGCCAAGATCAGGGAGGGGACTCATTCTACGAGCAGTACTTC
TRBJ2-5 | - | TRBD2 | TRBV12-3/TRBV12-4 | CASSGASGSWETQYF | TGTGCCAGCAGTGGGGCTAGCGGGAGCTGGGAGACCCAGTACTTC
TRBJ2-3 | - | TRBD2 | TRBV29-1 | CSVAGTSGRGDTQYF | TGCAGCGTCGCCGGGACTAGCGGGAGGGGGGATACGCAGTATTTT
TRBJ1-4 | few | TRBD1 | TRBV25-1 | CASSEGQVTNEKLFF | TGTGCCAGCAGTGAGGGACAGGTCACTAATGAAAAACTGTTTTTT
TRBJ2-5 | few | - | TRBV6-5 | CASSSRRGRWDF | TGTGCCAGCAGTTCCCGGCGGGGCAGATGGGACTTC
TRBJ2-5 | - | - | TRBV7-8 | CASSAQPVGAGETQYF | TGTGCCAGCAGCGCCCAGCCGGTGGGGGCGGGAGAGACCCAGTACTTC
TRBJ1-4 | few | - | TRBV19 | CASSEGREVLNEKLFF | TGTGCCAGTAGTGAGGGCAGGGAGGTTCTGAATGAAAAACTGTTTTTT
TRBJ1-2 | few | - | TRBV7-2 | CASSLQGLVYGYTF | TGTGCCAGCAGCTTACAAGGGCTCGTCTATGGCTACACCTTC
TRBJ2-7 | - | - | TRBV5-1 | CASSLGSSDYVDEQYF | TGCGCAAGCAGCTTGGGAAGTTCGGATTATGTGGACGAGCAGTACTTC
TRBJ2-5 | - | TRBD1 | TRBV5-1 | CASSLVTGALQETQYF | TGCGCCAGCAGCTTAGTAACAGGGGCGCTCCAAGAGACCCAGTACTTC
TRBJ2-6 | - | TRBD2 | TRBV29-1 | CSDPVSGVSGANVLTF | TGCAGCGATCCCGTTAGCGGGGTCTCTGGGGCCAACGTCCTGACTTTC
TRBJ2-3 | - | - | TRBV24-1 | CATSDFKDTQYF | TGTGCCACCAGTGACTTCAAAGATACGCAGTATTTT
TRBJ1-4 | - | - | TRBV20-1 | CSGEPPGINEKLFF | TGCAGCGGGGAACCGCCAGGCATTAATGAAAAACTGTTTTTT
TRBJ2-2 | - | TRBD1 | TRBV5-1 | CASSPGTGLNTGELFF | TGCGCCAGCAGCCCAGGGACAGGGCTGAACACCGGGGAGCTGTTTTTT
TRBJ1-6 | - | - | TRBV20-1 | CSARDSRNNLPLHF | TGCAGTGCTAGAGATAGCCGGAATAATTTACCCCTCCACTTT
TRBJ2-7 | few | TRBD1 | TRBV12-3/TRBV12-4 | CASSHDRGSYEQYF | TGTGCCAGCAGTCATGACAGGGGCTCCTACGAGCAGTACTTC
TRBJ2-6 | few | - | TRBV4-3 | CASSQDPQSSGANVLTF | TGCGCCAGCAGCCAAGACCCACAGAGCTCTGGGGCCAACGTCCTGACTTTC
TRBJ2-7 | - | - | TRBV7-2 | CASSRNRGNYEQYF | TGTGCCAGCAGCCGAAACCGGGGTAACTACGAGCAGTACTTC
TRBJ1-2 | - | - | TRBV6-2/TRBV6-3 | CASVQIGLIDYGYTF | TGTGCCAGCGTCCAGATCGGCCTTATCGACTATGGCTACACCTTC
TRBJ1-1 | - | - | TRBV7-9 | CASSQYGSNTEAFF | TGTGCCAGCAGCCAATACGGTTCGAACACTGAAGCTTTCTTT
TRBJ2-3 | - | - | TRBV4-3 | CASSQKGRSRGTQYF | TGCGCCAGCAGCCAGAAGGGACGGTCAAGGGGTACGCAGTATTTT
TRBJ2-1 | many | TRBD2 | TRBV12-3/TRBV12-4 | CASSLLSGRANEQFF | TGTGCCAGCAGTTTACTGAGCGGGAGGGCTAATGAGCAGTTCTTC